This T cell receptor beta chain was recorded in a study of blood T cells in healthy people across ages. Researchers isolated at least 7 million PBMCs per sample. Primed by a sample-barcoded 5' primer and a J-beta primer mix, a second PCR proceeded for about 7 to 11 cycles. MiXCR was run by TCRdb on the 5' RACE reads, yielding one entry per CDR3 protein. The profile shows some 1.8 million distinct CDR3 sequences, about 39% of them singletons. This CDR3 has 13 residues. V lost 3 bases, J lost 2 bases, and 6 bases lay in between. Germline values: CDR1 LNHNV, CDR2 YYDKDF (reference sequence). The rearrangement uses TRBV15 and TRBJ2-3; weak D call: TRBD2 (5 bases). What was sequenced was blood. The TCR originated in a human donor in good health. CDR3 residues: CATSRTNTDTQYF. The CDR3 nucleotides are TGTGCCACCAGCAGGACTAACACAGATACGCAGTATTTT.